The subject of this entry is one TCR beta chain. Its antigen remains unidentified. The data stem from a study of cytomegalovirus exposure and HLA in healthy donors. For the study at large: A prior analysis found roughly 100 million unique TCR beta sequences from 170 million or so T cells.

Germline CDR1 SGHTS, CDR2 YDEGEE. This CDR3 contains 13 residues. V was trimmed by 3 bases and J by 5 bases, leaving 11 bases between them. Study findings and constraints: One cluster of highly shared sequence variants probably arose as a sequencing artifact. Other equally common chains were less clonally expanded than HLA-associated TCR beta chains, a later analysis showed.

Vbeta (60) and Jbeta (13) primers were used in the PCR. Method: immunoSEQ multiplex PCR; TCRdb's copy keeps in-frame clones and lacks some. The sample lists 150,000 to 200,000 clones, about 80% occurring once. The sequence was collected from a woman between 45 and 65 years old in good health and CMV-seronegative. The sequenced material came from PBMCs. The genes are TRBV5-8 and TRBJ2-5; D possibly corresponds to TRBD1 (6 bases). The CDR3 DNA follows: TGTGCCAGCAGCTCCACAGGGATGGAGACCCAGTACTTC. This codes for CASSSTGMETQYF.